One and the same sample provided the 14 T cell receptor beta chains below, sequenced in a study of cytomegalovirus exposure and HLA in healthy donors. Vbeta (60) and Jbeta (13) primers were used in the PCR. The repertoire was sequenced with immunoSEQ multiplex PCR; TCRdb's copy has only in-frame clones and lacks some. Altogether about 110,000 clones are present, 86% being singletons, with the ten largest covering 1.5% to 2%. Sequenced input: PBMCs. Receptor source: a man aged 40-49 years in good health and CMV-seronegative.

The chain joins TRBV9 to TRBJ1-3; the D is unclear. V was shortened by 3 bases and J by 4 bases, with 14 bases between the two germline ends. The germline V gene has CDR1 SGDLS and CDR2 YYNGEE. The CDR3 sequence is 15 residues long. The CDR3 spells CASSAIGSRGNTIYF. CDR3 in DNA: TGTGCCAGCAGCGCCATAGGGAGCAGGGGAAACACCATATATTTT.

V usage is TRBV7-8 and J usage is TRBJ2-7, with D maybe TRBD1 (5 bases). CDR3 length: 14 residues. The germline gives CDR1 SGHVS, CDR2 FQNEAQ. Trimming stripped 5 bases from V and 0 bases from J, with 11 bases between. The CDR3 DNA sequence: TGTGCCAGCAGCCGATTGACAGCCTCCTACGAGCAGTACTTC. Its protein product is CASSRLTASYEQYF.

J is TRBJ2-3 and V is TRBV6-6; 7 nucleotides match TRBD1. The J segment lost 0 bases and the V segment lost 4 bases, leaving 4 bases of the junction unmatched. Germline lookup yields CDR1 MNHNY and CDR2 SVGAGI (reference sequence). There are 15 residues in the CDR3. The CDR3 here is CASSSDRASTDTQYF. For the CDR3, the DNA is TGTGCCAGCAGTTCAGACAGGGCTAGCACAGATACGCAGTATTTT.

The genes are TRBV27 and TRBJ1-6; D not resolved. Trimming took 6 bases from V and 6 from J, leaving 15 bases between them. The CDR3 runs 15 residues. Germline V gene sequence: CDR1 MNHEY, CDR2 SMNVEV (reference sequence). The CDR3 sequence is CASSSAGGFNSPLHF. The CDR3, as DNA: TGTGCCAGCAGCTCCGCGGGCGGATTTAATTCACCCCTCCACTTT.

The rearrangement uses TRBV9 and TRBJ1-6, with a weak D call TRBD1 (5 bases). The germline V and J ends were trimmed by 4 bases and 7 bases, with 18 bases remaining between them. This CDR3 has 16 residues. CDR1 SGDLS and CDR2 YYNGEE come from the germline V gene. Written as DNA, the CDR3 is TGTGCCAGCAGCTCATTCGAGTCAGGGTCGAATTCACCCCTCCACTTT. It is translated as CASSSFESGSNSPLHF.

This chain links TRBV19 with TRBJ1-5; no clear D. The CDR3 length is 15 residues. Trimming took 6 bases from V and 5 from J, leaving 17 bases between them. Germline V gives CDR1 LNHDA, CDR2 SQIVND (reference sequence). The DNA for the CDR3 is TGTGCCAGTAGGAACCCCCAGCGGCTCCATCAGCCCCAGCATTTT. Translating it yields CASRNPQRLHQPQHF.

The chain links TRBV28 to TRBJ1-2; TRBD1 matches 10 bases. The CDR3 totals 16 residues. The V and J ends lost 5 bases and 2 bases, in that order; junction bases with no gene match: 8. CDR1 and CDR2 from the germline V gene are MDHEN and SYDVKM. CDR3 nucleotide sequence: TGTGCCAGCAGTGAGCGACAGGGGGCCCGAAACTATGGCTACACCTTC. Translation gives CASSERQGARNYGYTF.

V is TRBV18 and J is TRBJ2-6, with TRBD1 as a possible D gene (5 bases). Germline loops: CDR1 KGHSH, CDR2 LQKENI. The length of the CDR3 is 15 residues. V was clipped by 3 bases and J by 4 bases, with 10 bases between them. CDR3 sequence (DNA): TGTGCCAGCTCACCGCTGGGGCCGGGGGCCAACGTCCTGACTTTC. This sequence encodes CASSPLGPGANVLTF.

The V gene is TRBV5-6, the J gene TRBJ2-2; TRBD1 matches 7 bases. Germline assignment: CDR1 SGHDT and CDR2 YYEEEE. Trimming took 1 base from V and 4 from J; bases not matched to a gene: 7. The CDR3 length is 16 residues. The CDR3 sequence: CASSLQQGVLTGELFF. CDR3 DNA: TGTGCCAGCAGCTTGCAGCAGGGGGTGCTCACCGGGGAGCTGTTTTTT.

The CDR3 DNA is TGTGCCAGCAAAGGACAGGGGGATTACAATCAGCCCCAGCATTTT. Translation gives CASKGQGDYNQPQHF. The genes are TRBV2 and TRBJ1-5; TRBD1 matches 10 bases. The V segment lost 7 bases and the J segment 3 bases; nucleotides outside the gene matches: 6. The CDR3 runs 15 residues. The germline V gene has CDR1 SNHLY and CDR2 FYNNEI.

V and J are TRBV6-5 and TRBJ2-5; possibly TRBD1 for D (6 bases). Germline V gene data show CDR1 as MNHEY and CDR2 as SVGAGI. Trimming pared 6 bases from V and 10 bases from J, leaving 18 bases between. This CDR3 is built from 13 residues. The CDR3 loop is CASSPDRNIIQYF. CDR3 in DNA: TGTGCCAGCAGCCCCGACAGGAATATAATCCAGTACTTC.

The V and J genes are TRBV19 and TRBJ1-6; D unresolved. Germline CDR1 and CDR2: LNHDA and SQIVND (reference sequence). This CDR3 is built from 14 residues. Trimming left V 3 bases short and J 14 bases short, with 17 bases between. Here the CDR3 reads CASSIDKMATSLHF. In DNA form, the CDR3 reads TGTGCCAGTAGTATCGATAAGATGGCGACATCCCTCCACTTT.

The chain recombines TRBV7-2 with TRBJ1-2; 8 positions agree with TRBD1. CDR3 length: 12 residues. V lost 5 bases to trimming and J lost 8 bases; unmatched junction nucleotides: 4. Germline V CDR1 and CDR2: SGHTA, FQGNSA. The chain's CDR3 is CASSVTGDGYTF. The CDR3 nucleotides are TGTGCCAGCAGCGTGACAGGGGACGGCTACACCTTC.

This chain links TRBV7-9 with TRBJ1-2; D unclear. V lost 1 base and J lost 13, with 13 bases in between. Germline V CDR1 and CDR2: SEHNR, FQNEAQ (reference sequence). The CDR3 is 12 residues long. The CDR3 protein is CASSLVEDSITF. The CDR3 DNA sequence: TGTGCCAGCAGCTTAGTAGAGGATTCTATCACCTTC.